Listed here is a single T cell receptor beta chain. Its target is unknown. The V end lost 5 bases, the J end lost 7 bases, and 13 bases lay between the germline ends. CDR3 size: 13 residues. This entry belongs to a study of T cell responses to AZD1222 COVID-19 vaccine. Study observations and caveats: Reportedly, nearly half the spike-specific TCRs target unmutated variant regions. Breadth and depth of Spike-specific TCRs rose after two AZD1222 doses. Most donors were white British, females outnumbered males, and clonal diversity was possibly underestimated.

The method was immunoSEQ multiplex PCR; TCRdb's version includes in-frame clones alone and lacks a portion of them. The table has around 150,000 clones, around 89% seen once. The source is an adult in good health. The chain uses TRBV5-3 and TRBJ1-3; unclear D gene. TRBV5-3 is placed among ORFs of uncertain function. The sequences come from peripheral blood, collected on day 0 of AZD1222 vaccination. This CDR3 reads CARRPGLRNTIYF. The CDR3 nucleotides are TGTGCCAGAAGACCCGGGCTACGGAACACCATATATTTT.